One and the same sample provided the 5 T cell receptor beta chains below, sequenced in a study of blood T cell repertoires in COVID-19. TCRdb's copy holds only in-frame clones and misses some; the assay was immunoSEQ multiplex PCR. Counted here are 150,000 to 200,000 clones, 70% to 90% occurring once; the ten biggest clones make up approximately 4%. Material: peripheral blood. The receptors were sampled from a woman between 65 and 79 years old with acute or convalescent COVID-19.

The J gene is TRBJ1-4, the V gene TRBV18, with 9 nucleotides matching TRBD1. The CDR3 is made up of 14 amino acids. V shed 0 bases, J shed 10 bases, and the junction held 3 bases outside the gene matches. The germline gives CDR1 KGHSH, CDR2 LQKENI. The CDR3 coding sequence is TGTGCCAGCTCACCACCGGGACAGGGCCTAAAACTGTTTTTT. It codes for CASSPPGQGLKLFF.

J is TRBJ1-2 and V is TRBV7-2; tentative D call: TRBD1 (5 bases). Per the germline V gene, CDR1 is SGHTA and CDR2 is FQGNSA. Trimming took 1 base from V and 4 from J, leaving 16 bases between them. This CDR3 region has 16 residues. The CDR3 DNA is TGTGCCAGCAGCTTAGTGCCGAAGGCCGGGGGCTATGGCTACACCTTC. Protein product: CASSLVPKAGGYGYTF.

V is TRBV5-1 and J is TRBJ1-4; no definite D call. V lost 4 bases, J lost 8 bases, and 12 bases lay in between. The germline CDR1 and CDR2 sequences are SGHRS and YFSETQ. This CDR3 region has 13 residues. The DNA of the CDR3 is TGCGCCAGCAGCGGCGGACTTGGGGAAAAACTGTTTTTT. It codes for CASSGGLGEKLFF.

The genes are TRBV7-8 and TRBJ1-3; D unclear. The CDR3 runs to 16 residues. Trimming shortened V by 1 base and J by 1 base, and 11 bases separated the two germline ends. Germline loops: CDR1 SGHVS, CDR2 FQNEAQ. In nucleotides, the CDR3 is TGTGCCAGCAGCTTAGTGCCCGGGTTTTCTGGAAACACCATATATTTT. Its protein product is CASSLVPGFSGNTIYF.

V gene TRBV19 combines with J gene TRBJ2-2; D is ambiguous. V shed 3 bases and J shed 2 bases, with 10 bases lying between them. This CDR3 is 15 amino acids long. Germline V lookup: CDR1 LNHDA, CDR2 SQIVND (reference sequence). The CDR3 here is CASSILTGNTGELFF. The CDR3 DNA reads TGTGCCAGTAGTATCCTTACGGGTAACACCGGGGAGCTGTTTTTT.